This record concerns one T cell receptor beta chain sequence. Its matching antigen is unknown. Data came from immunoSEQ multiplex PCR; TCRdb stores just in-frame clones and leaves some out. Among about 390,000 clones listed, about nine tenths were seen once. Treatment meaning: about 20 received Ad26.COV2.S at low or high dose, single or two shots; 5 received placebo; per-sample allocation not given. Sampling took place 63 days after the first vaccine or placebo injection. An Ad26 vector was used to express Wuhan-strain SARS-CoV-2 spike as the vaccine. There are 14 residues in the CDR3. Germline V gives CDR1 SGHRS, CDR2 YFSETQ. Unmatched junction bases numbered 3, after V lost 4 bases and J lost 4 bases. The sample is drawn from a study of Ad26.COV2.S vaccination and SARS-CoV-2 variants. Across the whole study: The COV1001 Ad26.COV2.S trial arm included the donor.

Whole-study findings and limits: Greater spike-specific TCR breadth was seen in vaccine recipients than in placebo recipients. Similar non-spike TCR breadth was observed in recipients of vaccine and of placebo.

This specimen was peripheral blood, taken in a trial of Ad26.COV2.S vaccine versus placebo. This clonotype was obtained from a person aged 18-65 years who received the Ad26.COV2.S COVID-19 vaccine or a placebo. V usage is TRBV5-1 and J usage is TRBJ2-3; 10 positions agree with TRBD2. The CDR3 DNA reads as TGCGCCAGCAGCCCGCTAGCGGGGGCAGATACGCAGTATTTT. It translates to CASSPLAGADTQYF.